The entry below gives a single T cell receptor (beta chain) sequence along with its context. V lost 2 bases and J 7 bases, leaving 9 bases between the germline ends. The CDR3 totals 13 residues. Per germline, CDR1 SGHKS and CDR2 YYEKEE (reference sequence). Seattle's enrolled individuals joined amid active infection and were then monitored longitudinally. This sample stems from a study of blood T cell repertoires in COVID-19. On the study more broadly: COVID-19 samples collected from the United States, Italy and Spain covered acute and convalescent phases. PBMCs, B-cell-depleted T cells, or T cells were the source of the cDNA or gDNA that made up the material.

Authors' methods: The authors estimated nucleated cell counts from reference gene primer amplification. Data came from immunoSEQ multiplex PCR; TCRdb stores just in-frame clones and leaves some out. V and J calls and clone size are given by that table; D and trimming were obtained from the DNA. The top ten hold roughly 0.84% of the sample, which has roughly 480,000 clones, about 91% seen once. The J gene is TRBJ1-4, the V gene TRBV5-5; D remains ambiguous. The sample consisted of peripheral blood. The receptor was isolated from a man between 18 and 29 years old with COVID-19, enrolled during active disease. In DNA form, the CDR3 reads TGTGCCAGCAGCTTCAGCGCCTTTGAAAAACTGTTTTTT. Translating gives CASSFSAFEKLFF.